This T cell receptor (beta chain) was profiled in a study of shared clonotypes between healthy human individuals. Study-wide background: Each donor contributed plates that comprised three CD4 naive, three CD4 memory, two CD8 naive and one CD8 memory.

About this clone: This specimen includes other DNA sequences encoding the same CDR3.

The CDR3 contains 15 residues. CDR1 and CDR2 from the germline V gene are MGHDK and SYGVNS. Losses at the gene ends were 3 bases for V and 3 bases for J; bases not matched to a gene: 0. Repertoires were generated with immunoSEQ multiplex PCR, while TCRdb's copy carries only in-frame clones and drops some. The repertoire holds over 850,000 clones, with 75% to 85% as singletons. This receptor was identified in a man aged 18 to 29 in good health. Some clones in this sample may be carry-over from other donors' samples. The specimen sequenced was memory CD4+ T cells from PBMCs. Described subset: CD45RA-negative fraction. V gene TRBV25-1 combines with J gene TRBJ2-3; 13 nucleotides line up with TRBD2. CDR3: CASSETSGRTDTQYF. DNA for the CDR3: TGTGCCAGCAGTGAGACTAGCGGGAGGACAGATACGCAGTATTTT. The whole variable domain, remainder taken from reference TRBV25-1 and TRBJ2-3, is EADIYQTPRYLVIGTGKKITLECSQTMGHDKMYWYQQDPGMELHLIHYSYGVNSTEKGDLSSESTVSRIRTEHFPLTLESARPSHTSQYLCASSETSGRTDTQYFGPGTRLTVL.